This TCR beta chain originates from a study of blood T cell repertoires in COVID-19. Whole-study context: PBMCs, B-cell-depleted T cells, or T cells provided the cDNA or gDNA that made up the material.

This clone showed up just once. As handled by the study authors: Estimates of nucleated cell counts were drawn from the amplification of reference gene primers. Clones were sequenced by immunoSEQ multiplex PCR, and TCRdb holds only the in-frame ones, with some missing. V and J calls and clone size are given by that table; D and trimming were obtained from the DNA. The sample shows about 46,000 clones, 91% of them seen only once. The sequence came from a middle-aged man with acute or convalescent COVID-19. The sample comprised peripheral blood.

As DNA, the CDR3 is TGTGCCAGCAGTCCAGGGGACACTAGCACAGATACGCAGTATTTT. This gives the protein CASSPGDTSTDTQYF. The J gene is TRBJ2-3, the V gene TRBV6-5, with a possible D match to TRBD1 (6 bases). Germline lookup yields CDR1 MNHEY and CDR2 SVGAGI. The V end lost 5 bases, the J end lost 0 bases, and 12 bases lay between the germline ends. This CDR3 spans 15 amino acids.